This T cell receptor beta chain was identified in a study of Graves' ophthalmopathy and Graves' hyperthyroidism. The CDR3 extends over 14 amino acids. CDR1 and CDR2 from the germline V gene are SGHVS and FNYEAQ. With 0 bases removed from V and 8 bases from J, the gap between germline ends came to 11 bases. The authors amplified TCR beta CDR3 regions, and they did so from RNA transcripts for repertoire sequencing. In the first round, RT-PCR was carried out with HTBI primers, and a multiplex PCR formed the second round. TCRdb re-derived calls from the multiplex PCR reads in MiXCR, one entry per CDR3 protein. The sample contains approximately 640,000 distinct CDR3 sequences, about 38% of which appear only once. Moderate-to-severe activity, CAS ≥3, NOSPECS ≥4 and duration under 3 months were recorded for donors with ophthalmopathy. Other autoimmune diseases, uncontrolled infections, pregnancy or lactation excluded patients from enrollment.

This receptor was obtained from an adult man with Graves' ophthalmopathy. The chain uses TRBV7-6 and TRBJ1-3; no clear D. The specimen sequenced was peripheral blood. The CDR3 DNA follows: TGTGCCAGCAGCTTAGCCGGAGGCGGCTACACCATATATTTT. It codes for CASSLAGGGYTIYF.